This T cell receptor beta chain originates from a study of blood T cell repertoires in COVID-19. Study in general: Some COVID-19 samples were acute and others convalescent; all came from the United States, Italy and Spain. Nucleic acid was either cDNA or gDNA, and it came from T cells, B-cell-depleted T cells, or PBMCs.

V gave up 0 bases and J gave up 5 bases; unmatched junction bases: 10. The CDR3 covers 17 residues. In germline, CDR1 is SGHVS, CDR2 FQNEAQ. As processed by the authors: Cell counts per sample came from amplifying reference gene primers. Assay: immunoSEQ multiplex PCR; the TCRdb copy retains only in-frame clones and omits some. Clone size and V and J calls were adopted from that table, with D and trimming inferred from the DNA. In the table there are roughly 58,000 clones, roughly 83% of which are singletons. Sequenced input: peripheral blood. The receptor's source is a man between 65 and 85 years old with active COVID-19. The V gene is TRBV7-8, the J gene TRBJ2-1, with TRBD2 matching 7 bases. CDR3: CASSLAFRRENNNEQFF. The CDR3 DNA reads as TGTGCCAGCAGCTTAGCGTTCCGGCGGGAGAATAACAATGAGCAGTTCTTC.